These 27 T cell receptor beta chains were sequenced from one sample in a study of identical twins (dated by TCRdb to the mid-2010s). Libraries were built with 5' RACE. Sequenced using an Illumina HiSeq 2000. The raw public reads went through TCRdb reprocessing: fastp at Q25, MiXCR clone calling, in-frame beta chains kept. CDR3 protein duplicates are merged, each entry listing the most common genes and DNA. This sample holds approximately 630,000 distinct CDR3 sequences; under 8.5% were observed only once. The biggest ten clones account for about 1.6% of the sample. These data were also filed under a second study, of yellow fever vaccine responses in identical twins.

Sequenced input: PBMCs. All receptors come from a woman aged 18-30 years in good health.

The sample holds many counts of this clonotype. This chain uses TRBV2 with TRBJ2-2; 10 bases are shared with TRBD2. CDR3 length: 17 residues. Germline V gene sequence: CDR1 SNHLY, CDR2 FYNNEI. Germline trimming cut 6 bases from V and 0 bases from J; bases unmatched to any gene: 7. CDR3 region: CASSPGLAVANTGELFF. For the CDR3, the DNA is TGTGCCAGCAGCCCCGGACTAGCGGTGGCGAACACCGGGGAGCTGTTTTTT.

This chain uses TRBV2 with TRBJ2-5; 7 bases line up with TRBD2. The CDR3 consists of 15 residues. Germline trimming cut 0 bases from V and 4 bases from J; bases unmatched to any gene: 5. Germline CDR1 SNHLY, CDR2 FYNNEI. The chain's CDR3 is CASSEAGGMIETQYF. The CDR3 bases are TGTGCCAGCAGTGAAGCGGGGGGGATGATAGAGACCCAGTACTTC.

The CDR3 region has the DNA TGTGCCAGCAGTCCGGGACTAGCGGGCTACTCCTACGAGCAGTACTTC. The encoded protein is CASSPGLAGYSYEQYF. The chain links TRBV3-1 to TRBJ2-7, with 12 bases matching TRBD2. The germline gives CDR1 LGHDT, CDR2 YNNKEL (reference sequence). Unmatched junction bases numbered 6, after V lost 6 bases and J lost 0 bases. The CDR3 has 16 residues.

The chain couples TRBV27 to TRBJ2-3; 7 positions agree with TRBD2. V lost 6 bases to trimming and J lost 5 bases; unmatched junction nucleotides: 11. CDR3 size: 15 residues. Germline values: CDR1 MNHEY, CDR2 SMNVEV (reference sequence). The CDR3 spells CASSLLAVNGDTQYF. CDR3 DNA: TGTGCCAGCAGCCTCCTAGCGGTGAACGGAGATACGCAGTATTTT.

This clonotype was counted between two and nine times. This chain joins TRBV10-3 and TRBJ2-7; D perhaps matches TRBD2 (6 bases). Trimming cost V 3 bases and J 1 base, with 13 bases left between them. The CDR3 contains 15 residues. Germline CDR1 is ENHRY and CDR2 is SYGVKD. CDR3 amino acids: CAISDPGTGSYEQYV. For the CDR3, the DNA is TGTGCCATCAGTGACCCTGGGACTGGATCCTACGAGCAGTACGTC.

The V gene is TRBV4-2, the J gene TRBJ2-2; unclear D gene. CDR3 length: 15 amino acids. With 0 bases removed from V and 1 base from J, the gap between germline ends came to 6 bases. The V gene's germline CDR1 is LGHNA and CDR2 YNFKEQ. CDR3 in DNA: TGTGCCAGCAGCCAAGACACGGGGAACACCGGGGAGCTGTTTTTT. It encodes CASSQDTGNTGELFF.

The V call is TRBV6-5, the J call TRBJ2-1; 9 positions agree with TRBD1. The trim removed 3 bases at V and 4 bases at J, leaving 7 bases unmatched. CDR1 MNHEY and CDR2 SVGAGI come from the germline V gene. The CDR3 is 16 amino acids. The CDR3 DNA follows: TGTGCCAGCAGTTATCGCGGACAGGGGTGGTACAATGAGCAGTTCTTC. Encoded protein: CASSYRGQGWYNEQFF.

This clonotype showed up just a few times. The V gene is TRBV20-1, the J gene TRBJ1-2; no definite D call. CDR1 DFQATT and CDR2 SNEGSKA come from the germline V gene (reference sequence). With 3 bases removed from V and 8 bases from J, the gap between germline ends came to 19 bases. The CDR3 is made up of 14 amino acids. The CDR3, as DNA: TGCAGTGCTAGTTTGACCGGCCTTTTGGAAGGCTACACCTTC. Amino acid sequence: CSASLTGLLEGYTF.

This clonotype showed up many times. V is TRBV28 and J is TRBJ2-1; TRBD1 matches 8 bases. The CDR3 is 13 residues long. Germline CDR1 reads MDHEN; CDR2 reads SYDVKM. V trimming: 8 bases; J trimming: 6 bases; junction bases outside the gene matches: 6. The CDR3: CASSSRGRNEQFF. The CDR3 bases are TGTGCCAGCTCTTCCAGGGGGCGCAATGAGCAGTTCTTC. The whole variable domain, filled in from reference TRBV28 and TRBJ2-1, reads DVKVTQSSRYLVKRTGEKVFLECVQDMDHENMFWYRQDPGLGLRLIYFSYDVKMKEKGDIPEGYSVSREKKERFSLILESASTNQTSMYLCASSSRGRNEQFFGPGTRLTVL.

This clonotype has more than one count but fewer than ten. The rearrangement uses TRBV3-1 and TRBJ2-1; tentative D call: TRBD2 (6 bases). V was cut by 2 bases and J by 10 bases, with 21 bases left in between. Germline V lookup: CDR1 LGHDT, CDR2 YNNKEL (reference sequence). The CDR3 contains 16 residues. CDR3 in amino acids: CASSQPAGTLSREQFF. The CDR3 bases are TGTGCCAGCAGCCAACCCGCCGGGACTTTATCAAGAGAGCAGTTCTTC.

This clonotype was counted between two and nine times. Here the CDR3 DNA reads TGCGCCAGCAGCTTGTCGGGACAGGAGTACAATGAGCAGTTCTTC. Protein product: CASSLSGQEYNEQFF. The chain recombines TRBV5-1 with TRBJ2-1; 8 bases align to TRBD1. This CDR3 is built from 15 residues. Germline V gene sequence: CDR1 SGHRS, CDR2 YFSETQ. V gave up 1 base and J gave up 4 bases; unmatched junction bases: 4.

This clonotype occurred many times. This chain connects TRBV3-1 to TRBJ1-2; 8 positions agree with TRBD1. V lost 0 bases and J lost 5; bases outside the gene matches: 8. Germline CDR1 and CDR2: LGHDT and YNNKEL (reference sequence). CDR3 length: 16 residues. The CDR3 sequence: CASSQESWTGQYGYTF. The CDR3 DNA sequence: TGTGCCAGCAGCCAAGAGTCCTGGACAGGGCAGTATGGCTACACCTTC. Supplemented by reference TRBV3-1 and TRBJ1-2, the full variable domain reads DTAVSQTPKYLVTQMGNDKSIKCEQNLGHDTMYWYKQDSKKFLKIMFSYNNKELIINETVPNRFSPKSPDKAHLNLHINSLELGDSAVYFCASSQESWTGQYGYTFGSGTRLTVV.

The chain has TRBV5-1 and TRBJ2-3; 8 bases are a match to TRBD2. The CDR3 contains 14 residues. J gave up 5 bases and V 3 bases, and 5 bases lay outside the gene matches. Germline V gene lookup returns CDR1 SGHRS and CDR2 YFSETQ. Here the CDR3 DNA reads TGCGCCAGCAGCTCAAGCGGGGGCGAAGATACGCAGTATTTT. Its translation is CASSSSGGEDTQYF.

The J gene is TRBJ2-5, the V gene TRBV5-1; D not resolved. V was shortened by 4 bases and J by 1 base, with 8 bases between the two germline ends. Germline CDR1 reads SGHRS; CDR2 reads YFSETQ. The CDR3 totals 13 residues. The CDR3 coding sequence is TGCGCCAGCAGCACCACTCCCCAAGAGACCCAGTACTTC. Amino acids: CASSTTPQETQYF.

This clonotype was counted ten times or more. The chain joins TRBV12-3 or TRBV12-4 to TRBJ2-5; TRBD2 aligns across 7 bases. CDR3 length: 13 residues. V was clipped by 1 base and J by 5 bases; unmatched bases: 1. Here the CDR3 reads CASSLDGGETQYF. The DNA for the CDR3 is TGTGCCAGCAGTTTAGACGGGGGGGAGACCCAGTACTTC.

The V gene is TRBV5-1, the J gene TRBJ2-3; 7 bases agree with TRBD1. V gave up 4 bases and J gave up 5 bases; unmatched junction bases: 7. Looked up from germline, CDR1 is SGHRS and CDR2 is YFSETQ. This CDR3 contains 14 residues. CDR3 in DNA: TGCGCCAGCAGCCTCGGACAGGCCAAAGATACGCAGTATTTT. This codes for CASSLGQAKDTQYF. Full variable domain (rest looked up from reference TRBV5-1 and TRBJ2-3): KAGVTQTPRYLIKTRGQQVTLSCSPISGHRSVSWYQQTPGQGLQFLFEYFSETQRNKGNFPGRFSGRQFSNSRSEMNVSTLELGDSALYLCASSLGQAKDTQYFGPGTRLTVL.

This clonotype was detected a few times. V gene TRBV27 combines with J gene TRBJ2-7; D call uncertain. The CDR3 runs to 14 residues. Germline CDR1 MNHEY, CDR2 SMNVEV (reference sequence). Between the trimmed V and J ends, which lost 8 bases and 5 bases, there was a span of 19 bases. DNA for the CDR3: TGTGCCAGCGCCGCGGTTCAGAGGATCCACGAGCAGTACTTC. Translated: CASAAVQRIHEQYF.

This chain connects TRBV20-1 to TRBJ2-5, with 10 positions matching TRBD2. V was pared by 6 bases and J by 1 base, with 2 bases of the junction left unmatched. The CDR3 totals 13 residues. CDR1 and CDR2 from the germline V gene are DFQATT and SNEGSKA (reference sequence). CDR3 DNA sequence: TGCAGTGCGAGGACTAGCGGCCAAGAGACCCAGTACTTC. Protein product: CSARTSGQETQYF.

This clonotype was counted only a few times. The rearrangement links TRBV7-3 to TRBJ2-7, with 11 bases lining up with TRBD2. V gave up 3 bases and J gave up 4 bases; unmatched junction bases: 8. Germline V gene sequence: CDR1 SGHTA, CDR2 FQGTGA. The CDR3 totals 16 residues. CDR3 DNA sequence: TGTGCCAGCAGCTTGGGACTAGCGGTAACGGGGTACGAGCAGTACTTC. Amino acids: CASSLGLAVTGYEQYF.

This clonotype has just a few counts. The V gene is TRBV28, the J gene TRBJ2-7; maybe TRBD1 (5 bases). Germline V gives CDR1 MDHEN, CDR2 SYDVKM. The CDR3 spans 11 residues. V lost 5 bases and J 6 bases, leaving 8 bases between the germline ends. The DNA for the CDR3 is TGTGCCAGCAGTCGACAGTTCGAGCAGTACTTC. It codes for CASSRQFEQYF. The full variable domain, in which reference TRBV28 and TRBJ2-7 provide the parts outside the CDR3, is DVKVTQSSRYLVKRTGEKVFLECVQDMDHENMFWYRQDPGLGLRLIYFSYDVKMKEKGDIPEGYSVSREKKERFSLILESASTNQTSMYLCASSRQFEQYFGPGTRLTVT.

This clonotype was counted ten times or more. V gene TRBV28 combines with J gene TRBJ2-5; a possible D gene is TRBD1 (5 bases). With 5 bases removed from V and 4 bases from J, the gap between germline ends came to 20 bases. CDR1 and CDR2 from the germline V gene are MDHEN and SYDVKM. The CDR3 has 16 residues. CDR3 sequence (DNA): TGTGCCAGCAGTCCCTCGGGCGTTGGACAAGCAGAGACCCAGTACTTC. Residues: CASSPSGVGQAETQYF.

This clonotype was observed at least ten times. The rearrangement joins TRBV6-2 or TRBV6-3 to TRBJ2-1, with 16 bases fitting TRBD2. Germline assignment: CDR1 MNHEY and CDR2 SVGEGT. The CDR3 runs 17 residues. V was pared by 7 bases and J by 4 bases, with 7 bases of the junction left unmatched. The CDR3 sequence: CASTTPGLAGGYNEQFF. Written as DNA, the CDR3 is TGTGCCAGCACGACGCCGGGACTAGCGGGAGGGTACAATGAGCAGTTCTTC.

The rearrangement joins TRBV28 to TRBJ1-2; 7 nucleotides agree with TRBD1. Germline V lookup: CDR1 MDHEN, CDR2 SYDVKM. CDR3 length: 15 residues. The J segment lost 7 bases and the V segment lost 5 bases, leaving 13 bases of the junction unmatched. CDR3 in DNA: TGTGCCAGCAGTCCCCATATGGACAGGTCCTCTGGCTACACCTTC. It specifies CASSPHMDRSSGYTF.

V is TRBV7-9 and J is TRBJ2-7, with 12 bases that match TRBD1. This CDR3 has 16 residues. Losses at the gene ends were 0 bases for V and 4 bases for J; bases not matched to a gene: 4. The germline V gene encodes CDR1 SEHNR and CDR2 FQNEAQ (reference sequence). Here the CDR3 reads CASSLARDRGLYEQYF. The DNA of the CDR3 is TGTGCCAGCAGCTTAGCACGGGACAGGGGGCTTTACGAGCAGTACTTC.

The chain uses TRBV29-1 and TRBJ2-1, with D uncertain. V lost 8 bases and J lost 2, with 16 bases in between. The CDR3 sequence is 14 residues long. Germline V CDR1 and CDR2: SQVTM, ANQGSEA. The CDR3 coding sequence is TGCAGCACGTTAGCCTTACCCACCTACAATGAGCAGTTCTTC. Residues: CSTLALPTYNEQFF.

The genes are TRBV7-7 and TRBJ2-5; the match to TRBD2 covers 10 bases. The CDR3 consists of 16 residues. Trimming removed 2 bases from V and 2 bases from J; junction bases left unmatched: 5. Germline V gene sequence: CDR1 SSHAT, CDR2 FNYEAQ (reference sequence). The CDR3 nucleotides are TGTGCCAGCAGCTTAATGTTAGCGGGAGGACAAGAGACCCAGTACTTC. Translated: CASSLMLAGGQETQYF.

The chain combines TRBV6-5 with TRBJ2-3, with 8 bases aligning to TRBD2. This CDR3 region has 16 residues. The V gene's germline CDR1 is MNHEY and CDR2 SVGAGI. V was clipped by 3 bases and J by 4 bases; unmatched bases: 9. CDR3 nucleotide sequence: TGTGCCAGCAGTTATGGTTGGCGGGAGGTCGCAGATACGCAGTATTTT. Protein product: CASSYGWREVADTQYF.